This entry lists 7 T cell receptor beta chains sequenced from one sample in a study of regulatory T cells in long-lasting Graves disease (dated by TCRdb to 2020 to 2022). Library method: multiplex PCR. These reads were obtained on an Illumina HiSeq 4000. iRepertoire HTBI primers and Arm-PCR amplification of CDR3 regions were used to construct TCR beta libraries. TCRdb reprocessed the public reads (quality trimming at Q25 with fastp, clone calling with MiXCR) and kept in-frame beta chains. Rows with a matching CDR3 protein are joined into one entry that keeps the most common DNA and genes. The sample table records a few hundred thousand distinct CDR3 sequences; around a fifth of these occur just once. The top ten clonotypes cover around 12% of the sample. The label giving this sample's time point can be read as: persistent/refractory GD, antithyroid drugs over 5 years with positive TRAb. For both TCR sequencing and RNA sequencing, RNA was extracted from PBMCs in TRIzol.

This material consisted of peripheral blood mononuclear cells (PBMCs), taken when the disease was refractory, from a patient treated with antithyroid drugs. Receptors originate from a female donor with Graves disease.

The J gene is TRBJ1-3, the V gene TRBV7-8; 8 bases are shared with TRBD1. Germline trimming cut 1 base from V and 7 bases from J; bases unmatched to any gene: 6. This CDR3 region has 15 residues. CDR1 is SGHVS and CDR2 is FQNEAQ in the germline V gene. CDR3 in DNA: TGTGCCAGCAGCTTAGTAACGGACAGGGTCAACACCATATATTTT. Amino acid sequence: CASSLVTDRVNTIYF.

This clonotype was observed many times. CDR3 DNA sequence: TGTGCCAGCAGTTACGGACCGGACTACGAGCAGTACTTC. This translates into CASSYGPDYEQYF. This rearrangement joins TRBV6-5 to TRBJ2-7; D remains unclear. CDR3 size: 13 residues. Germline CDR1 MNHEY, CDR2 SVGAGI. The germline V and J ends were trimmed by 2 bases and 3 bases, with 8 bases remaining between them.

The chain joins TRBV3-1 to TRBJ2-7; D remains unclear. The V end lost 0 bases, the J end lost 4 bases, and 10 bases lay between the germline ends. The germline V gene encodes CDR1 LGHDT and CDR2 YNNKEL (reference sequence). The CDR3 totals 14 residues. CDR3 in DNA: TGTGCCAGCAGCCAAGAGGGGTCAACATACGAGCAGTACTTC. This gives the protein CASSQEGSTYEQYF.

A few counts support this clonotype. V and J are TRBV15 and TRBJ1-1; 10 nucleotides agree with TRBD1. CDR1 and CDR2 from the germline V gene are LNHNV and YYDKDF (reference sequence). The junction had 12 bases not matched to a gene; V was cut back by 1 base and J by 4 bases. The CDR3 is 18 amino acids. CDR3 protein: CATSRGPLIRDRGTEAFF. Here the CDR3 DNA reads TGTGCCACCAGCAGAGGACCCCTTATCCGGGACAGGGGCACTGAAGCTTTCTTT.

The chain is built from TRBV6-1 and TRBJ2-5; TRBD2 aligns across 12 bases. Trimming removed 7 bases from V and 9 bases from J; junction bases left unmatched: 9. This CDR3 spans 14 amino acids. The germline CDR1 and CDR2 sequences are MNHNS and SASEGT. The CDR3 sequence: CASMASGRAKSQYF. CDR3 coding DNA: TGTGCCAGCATGGCTAGCGGGAGGGCAAAGTCCCAGTACTTC.

This clonotype has just a few counts. This rearrangement joins TRBV6-1 to TRBJ2-7; 13 bases match TRBD2. V lost 5 bases and J lost 4; bases outside the gene matches: 5. The V gene's germline CDR1 is MNHNS and CDR2 SASEGT. The length of the CDR3 is 15 residues. The CDR3 sequence is CASSPLAGGKYEQYF. As DNA, the CDR3 is TGTGCCAGCAGTCCACTAGCGGGAGGGAAATACGAGCAGTACTTC.

The chain joins TRBV14 to TRBJ2-7, with 8 bases that match TRBD1. CDR1 SGHDN and CDR2 FVKESK come from the germline V gene. The length of the CDR3 is 14 residues. V was clipped by 1 base and J by 9 bases; unmatched bases: 8. The CDR3 nucleotides are TGTGCCAGCAGCCAAGCTGGGGCAGGGGGCCGGCAGTACTTC. Translated: CASSQAGAGGRQYF.